This TCR beta chain came from a study of OX40 agonist ivuxolimab in advanced cancers. The CDR3 runs to 14 residues. V shed 2 bases and J 7 bases; nucleotides not matched to a gene: 1. CDR1 is SNHLY and CDR2 is FYNNEI in the germline V gene. Sequencing used immunoSEQ multiplex PCR; TCRdb keeps in-frame clones, though not all of them. The sample carries some 71,000 clones, roughly 83% recorded once. This clone was counted only a few times. This receptor was taken from an adult with an advanced solid tumor such as melanoma, head and neck, liver or kidney cancer. The V and J genes are TRBV2 and TRBJ2-1; the match to TRBD2 covers 11 bases. The input for sequencing was CD4+ or CD8+ T cells sorted from blood, taken in a trial of the OX40 agonist ivuxolimab. CDR3 loop: CASSEPSGRNEQFF. The CDR3 region has the DNA TGTGCCAGCAGTGAACCTAGCGGGAGGAATGAGCAGTTCTTC.